This entry is about one TCR beta chain. The specificity of this receptor is unknown. No clone much larger than this one lies a single base away; base qualities are absent. The data were taken from a study of shared clonotypes between healthy human individuals (dated by TCRdb to 2018 to 2021). Broadly, across the study: Two women and a few men aged 18 to 49 years were included in the cohort. For each donor, CD4 naive and CD4 memory were each given three plates, CD8 naive was given two plates, and CD8 memory was given one plate. To estimate repertoire size and how much clonotype sharing occurs between individuals, the study deeply sequenced the blood TCR repertoires of 5 or 6 healthy adults. Libraries were prepared and TCR repertoires were sequenced by different laboratories using diverse techniques, in order to increase sequencing depth and limit assay-specific biases. Between about 0.8 and 9 billion PBMCs per donor were obtained by leukapheresis. Broad study findings and their caveats: Larger estimated clonotype richness was generally found for naive subsets than for memory subsets. Pairwise subsampling led to the expectation that sequencing depth would affect the degree of clonotype sharing among donors. The small number of donors limited the genetic and exposure-history diversity represented. Higher generation probabilities were observed for clonotypes shared by all four sorted-subset donors than for non-shared clonotypes. Roughly 5% of naive CD4, 3% to 3.5% of naive CD8, about 2.4% of memory CD4, and 0.4% of memory CD8 clonotypes were shared across a few donors. Even with the large sequencing depth, rarefaction of the sorted-subset datasets indicated that sequencing was incomplete. Sampling was restricted to blood, and TCR repertoires in tissues likely differ from the TCR repertoires found in blood.

Trimming takes 2 bases off V and 1 base off J; junction bases not matched to a gene: 6. Via the germline V gene, CDR1 is SGHDN and CDR2 FVKESK. The CDR3 sequence holds 17 residues, the cysteine and phenylalanine included. The DNA shown is the 51-base CDR3, in frame from base 1. Using the deep immunoSEQ assay, multiplex PCR amplified TCR CDR3 regions from genomic DNA. Genomic DNA extracted from each cell subset was distributed evenly over all wells of several immunoSEQ 96-well plates, and each plate served as one replicate. Each replicate PCR for sorted subsets received 150 to 250 ng genomic DNA, equal to around 32,000 T cell genomes. Purified libraries were quantified with a Qubit 3.0 fluorometer, sized on a Bioanalyzer 2100, and re-quantified with the KAPA Library Quantification kit. Each immunoSEQ 96-well plate was sequenced on its own single-read 150-cycle Illumina NextSeq 550 flow cell. Per the original workflow: Because only junctional sequences without quality scores were contained in the immunoSEQ output, filtering matching that applied to full-length reads could not be performed. To assign V/J genes and CDR3, sequences were annotated against IMGT germline references using PyIR, a Python wrapper for IgBLAST v1.9. Reads were filtered out if the reads had weak V/J assignments (E-value above 1e-6), no CDR3, stop codons, out-of-frame junctions, or ambiguous translated residues. V3J clonotypes were defined as sequences sharing an identical inferred V gene, J gene, and CDR3 amino acid sequence. To compute the percentage overlap between repertoires, the number of shared unique clonotypes was divided by the size of the smaller repertoire. RTK rarefaction, the Chao1 estimator, and Recon v2.1 estimates of unobserved clonotypes were used to assess repertoire richness. Generation probabilities were computed with OLGA for all TCRbeta clonotypes obtained by the gDNA method from a handful of donors. Held by TCRdb, this immuneACCESS table contains in-frame sequences only and omits some clones. Under half of the omission traces to an unresolved V gene where checked; the cause of the rest is unknown. D and trimming come from the DNA, and the V and J calls and clone size come from that table. The table for this sample lists around 2,000,000 clones; 90% to 95% of them were counted only once. The ten largest clones represent 0.13% of the sample.

The donors were healthy, HIV-negative adults with no recently reported acute infections or vaccinations. Every donor was a Caucasian adult living in Nashville, Tennessee, USA. CD4+ T cells were enriched by magnetic negative selection; naive cells were then positively selected on CD45RA, and the negative fraction formed the memory subset. Blood was collected by leukapheresis, and PBMCs were isolated by Ficoll-Histopaque density gradient centrifugation and then cryopreserved in liquid nitrogen vapor phase. Analytical flow cytometry was used to check the purity and quantity of every magnetically sorted T cell population. Genomic DNA was isolated from every sorted fraction and measured by UV absorbance on a Nanodrop 2000c.

The sequenced sample was naive CD4+ T cells sorted from blood. What this sample's cell subset or site label stands for: CD45RA+ positively selected. The clonotype comes from a man younger than 35 in good health. The chain is made from TRBV14 and TRBJ2-1, and 9 junctional nucleotides match TRBD2. The nucleotides read TGTGCCAGCAGCCAACTGGGACTAGCAGATTCCTACAATGAGCAGTTCTTC. This is translated as CASSQLGLADSYNEQFF.